Listed below are T cell receptor beta chains from one sample, sequenced in a study of PD-1 blockade in classical Hodgkin lymphoma. The assay was immunoSEQ multiplex PCR, and TCRdb's table has in-frame clones only and misses some. The data contain fewer than 25,000 clones, more than 90% of them singletons. The sequenced sample consisted of CD4+ T cells from blood. These receptor sequences come from a human donor with classical Hodgkin lymphoma. CDR3s include the opening cysteine and the closing phenylalanine or tryptophan. D genes are given only for firm matches. Expanded clones are given a class, and other clones once, few, many or no size at all.

v_gene,j_gene,d_gene,abundance,CDR3aa,CDR3nt
TRBV30,TRBJ1-2,-,-,CAWSPALGGTGTF,TGTGCCTGGAGTCCAGCCCTAGGGGGGACGGGCACCTTC
TRBV5-5,TRBJ2-7,-,-,CASSFTGARIYEQYF,TGTGCCAGCAGCTTCACCGGGGCCAGAATATACGAGCAGTACTTC
TRBV5-5,TRBJ2-7,-,-,CASTRAAISYEQYF,TGTGCCAGCACGAGAGCCGCTATCTCCTACGAGCAGTACTTC
TRBV27,TRBJ2-7,-,-,CASSLSWGPSYEQYF,TGTGCCAGCAGTTTATCGTGGGGGCCGAGCTACGAGCAGTACTTC
TRBV5-1,TRBJ1-6,TRBD1,-,CASSPGTVNNSPLHF,TGCGCCAGCAGCCCAGGGACAGTAAATAATTCACCCCTCCACTTT
TRBV6-1,TRBJ1-3,-,-,CASSQGSGNTIYF,TGTGCCAGCAGCCAGGGATCTGGAAACACCATATATTTT
TRBV5-8,TRBJ2-1,TRBD2,-,CASSLMGGSSGEQFF,TGTGCCAGCAGCTTGATGGGCGGGAGTAGCGGGGAGCAGTTCTTC
TRBV19,TRBJ1-5,-,-,CASSKWEGYSNQPQHF,TGTGCCAGTAGTAAGTGGGAGGGTTATAGCAATCAGCCCCAGCATTTT
TRBV30,TRBJ1-1,-,-,CAWSRTGIEAFF,TGTGCCTGGAGTCGAACAGGGATCGAAGCTTTCTTT
TRBV18,TRBJ2-7,-,-,CASSPRSSYEQYF,TGTGCCAGCTCACCCCGAAGCTCCTACGAGCAGTACTTC
TRBV7-2,TRBJ2-6,-,-,CASSFGAGANVLTF,TGTGCCAGCAGCTTCGGGGCTGGGGCCAACGTCCTGACTTTC
TRBV11-2,TRBJ1-3,-,-,CASSLGRSSGNTIYF,TGTGCCAGCAGCTTAGGTCGAAGTTCTGGAAACACCATATATTTT
TRBV15,TRBJ2-3,-,-,CATSRDRRGTTDTQYF,TGTGCCACCAGCAGAGACCGTAGGGGGACCACAGATACGCAGTATTTT
TRBV2,TRBJ2-7,TRBD2,-,CASSENPAGGPYEQYF,TGTGCCAGCAGTGAAAATCCTGCGGGAGGGCCCTACGAGCAGTACTTC
TRBV19,TRBJ2-5,-,-,CASKRKGVGETQYF,TGTGCCAGTAAGAGGAAGGGAGTAGGGGAGACCCAGTACTTC
TRBV10-3,TRBJ2-1,TRBD2,-,CAIRLSGGLNNEQFF,TGTGCCATCAGGCTTAGCGGGGGACTAAACAATGAGCAGTTCTTC
TRBV11-2,TRBJ2-1,-,-,CASSLIPTPWAYNEQFF,TGTGCCAGCAGCCTGATCCCGACCCCGTGGGCTTACAATGAGCAGTTCTTC
TRBV5-5,TRBJ1-5,-,-,CASSWGFDSNQPQHF,TGTGCCAGCAGCTGGGGATTTGATAGCAATCAGCCCCAGCATTTT
TRBV28,TRBJ1-5,-,-,CASIWGSNNQPQHF,TGTGCCAGCATCTGGGGGAGCAACAATCAGCCCCAGCATTTT
TRBV28,TRBJ1-5,-,-,CASSFYFLISNQPQHF,TGTGCCAGCAGTTTTTATTTTCTAATTAGCAATCAGCCCCAGCATTTT
TRBV5-5,TRBJ1-1,-,-,CASSHGGMNTEAFF,TGTGCCAGCAGCCACGGGGGGATGAACACTGAAGCTTTCTTT
TRBV5-1,TRBJ2-7,TRBD1,few,CASKDQGASYEQYF,TGCGCCAGCAAAGATCAGGGGGCTTCTTACGAGCAGTACTTC
TRBV6-5,TRBJ2-1,TRBD2,-,CASQRGGWNEQFF,TGTGCCAGCCAGCGGGGGGGCTGGAATGAGCAGTTCTTC
TRBV7-2,TRBJ1-1,-,-,CASSLDLNTEAFF,TGTGCCAGCAGCTTAGACCTGAACACTGAAGCTTTCTTT
TRBV15,TRBJ2-3,TRBD1,-,CATSRGQGGTDTQYF,TGTGCCACCAGCAGGGGACAGGGGGGGACAGATACGCAGTATTTT
TRBV10-3,TRBJ1-2,TRBD1,few,CAISGPDRAAYGYTF,TGTGCCATCAGTGGACCCGACAGGGCTGCCTATGGCTACACCTTC
TRBV11-2,TRBJ2-3,-,-,CASSSDTGLRVLF,TGTGCCAGCAGCTCCGATACAGGGCTCCGGGTCCTTTTT
TRBV5-1,TRBJ2-7,TRBD2,-,CASSLLTSGTYEQYF,TGCGCCAGCAGCTTGCTTACTAGCGGGACCTACGAGCAGTACTTC
TRBV6-5,TRBJ1-1,-,-,CASSYSRGFGEAFF,TGTGCCAGCAGTTACTCACGGGGATTTGGTGAAGCTTTCTTT
TRBV4-2,TRBJ2-3,-,-,CASSQTGYGTDTQYF,TGTGCCAGCAGCCAAACAGGTTATGGGACAGATACGCAGTATTTT
TRBV6-6,TRBJ2-5,-,-,CASRTGETQYF,TGTGCCAGCAGAACCGGGGAGACCCAGTACTTC
TRBV5-1,TRBJ2-1,TRBD2,once,CASSVGLAGRTNEQFF,TGCGCCAGCAGCGTCGGACTAGCGGGACGAACCAATGAGCAGTTCTTC
TRBV5-1,TRBJ1-1,-,-,CASSVDTMNTEAFF,TGCGCCAGCAGCGTGGACACCATGAACACTGAAGCTTTCTTT
TRBV5-1,TRBJ2-1,TRBD1,-,CASSSRQGSLSYNEQFF,TGCGCCAGCAGCTCCCGACAGGGTTCCCTCTCCTACAATGAGCAGTTCTTC
TRBV6-5,TRBJ1-5,TRBD1,-,CASRTGAGQPQHF,TGTGCCAGCCGAACAGGGGCGGGTCAGCCCCAGCATTTT
TRBV30,TRBJ1-6,-,-,CAWSVSGNSPLHF,TGTGCCTGGAGTGTATCGGGTAATTCACCCCTCCACTTT